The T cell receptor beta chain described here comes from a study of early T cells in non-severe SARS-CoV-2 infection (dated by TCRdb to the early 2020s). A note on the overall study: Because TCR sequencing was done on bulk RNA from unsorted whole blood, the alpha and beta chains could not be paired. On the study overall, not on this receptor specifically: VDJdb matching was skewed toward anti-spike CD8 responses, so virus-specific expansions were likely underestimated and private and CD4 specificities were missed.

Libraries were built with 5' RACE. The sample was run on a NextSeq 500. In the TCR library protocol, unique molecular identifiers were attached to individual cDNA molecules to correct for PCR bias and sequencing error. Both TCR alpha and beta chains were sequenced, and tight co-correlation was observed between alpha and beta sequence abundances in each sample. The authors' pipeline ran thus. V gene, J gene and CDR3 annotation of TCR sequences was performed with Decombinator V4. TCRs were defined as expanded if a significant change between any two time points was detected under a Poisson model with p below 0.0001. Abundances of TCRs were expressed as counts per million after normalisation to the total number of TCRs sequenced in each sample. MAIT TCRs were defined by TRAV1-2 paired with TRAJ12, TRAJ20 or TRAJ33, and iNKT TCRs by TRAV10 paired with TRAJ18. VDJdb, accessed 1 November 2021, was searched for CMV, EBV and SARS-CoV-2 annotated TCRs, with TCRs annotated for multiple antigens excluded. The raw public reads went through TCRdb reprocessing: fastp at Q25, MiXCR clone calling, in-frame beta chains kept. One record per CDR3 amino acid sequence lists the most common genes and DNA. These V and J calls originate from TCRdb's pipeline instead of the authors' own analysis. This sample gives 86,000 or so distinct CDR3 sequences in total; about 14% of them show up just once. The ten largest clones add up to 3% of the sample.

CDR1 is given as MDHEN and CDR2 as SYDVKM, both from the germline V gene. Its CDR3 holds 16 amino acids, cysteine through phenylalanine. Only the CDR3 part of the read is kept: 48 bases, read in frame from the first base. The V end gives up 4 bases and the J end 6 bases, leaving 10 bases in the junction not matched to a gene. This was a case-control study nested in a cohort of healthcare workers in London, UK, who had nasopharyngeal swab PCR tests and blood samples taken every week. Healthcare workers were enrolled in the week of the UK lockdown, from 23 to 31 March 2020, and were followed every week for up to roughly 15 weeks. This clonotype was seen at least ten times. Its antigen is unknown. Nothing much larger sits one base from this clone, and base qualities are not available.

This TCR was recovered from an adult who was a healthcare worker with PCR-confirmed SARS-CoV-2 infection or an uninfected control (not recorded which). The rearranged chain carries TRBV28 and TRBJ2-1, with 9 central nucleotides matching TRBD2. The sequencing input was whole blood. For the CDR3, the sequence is CASSSPLREGRNEQFF. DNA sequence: TGTGCCAGCAGTTCCCCCTTGCGGGAGGGCCGCAATGAGCAGTTCTTC.